Given below is one T cell receptor beta chain in context. Ages ranged from roughly 18 to 100 years, with residence in around 24 US areas. Allocation to cohorts depended on clinical history reported by the participants. This specimen belongs to a study of blood T cell repertoires in COVID-19. At the level of the study: PBMCs, B-cell-depleted T cells, or T cells provided the cDNA or gDNA that made up the material.

Germline CDR1 PRHDT, CDR2 FYEKMQ (reference sequence). CDR3 length: 21 amino acids. The J segment lost 0 bases and the V segment lost 3 bases, leaving 11 bases of the junction unmatched. Original handling: Nucleated cell number was recorded as an estimate derived from reference gene primer amplification. Clones were read by immunoSEQ multiplex PCR, and TCRdb kept only the in-frame ones, dropping some. That table gives V, J and clone size, and the DNA gave D and trimming. The sample carries some 380,000 clones, roughly 86% recorded once. The V and J genes are TRBV13 and TRBJ2-1, with 16 bases identical to TRBD2. This sequence was found in a woman between 40 and 50 years old with acute COVID-19. What was sequenced was PBMCs or T cells enriched from blood (not recorded which). The CDR3 loop is CASSFGTSGGVGHSSYNEQFF. CDR3 nucleotides: TGTGCCAGCAGCTTCGGGACTAGCGGGGGGGTTGGCCATAGCTCCTACAATGAGCAGTTCTTC. The full variable domain, with the rest looked up from reference TRBV13 and TRBJ2-1, is AAGVIQSPRHLIKEKRETATLKCYPIPRHDTVYWYQQGPGQDPQFLISFYEKMQSDKGSIPDRFSAQQFSDYHSELNMSSLELGDSALYFCASSFGTSGGVGHSSYNEQFFGPGTRLTVL.